Given below is one T cell receptor beta chain in context. Its antigen is unknown. Base qualities were left out, and no much larger clone turns up one base away. CDR1 and CDR2 were assigned from the germline V gene as SGHTA and FQGNSA. The CDR3, cysteine through phenylalanine, is 15 amino acids long. The CDR3 DNA has 45 bases and is translated from base 1. The donors were roughly 40 Caucasian individuals from Russia, aged roughly 6 to 90 years, who were systemically healthy. Around 10 milliliters of peripheral blood were collected from each donor into EDTA-treated Vacutainer tubes. Ficoll-Paque density-gradient centrifugation was used to isolate PBMCs, with at least 6 million per sample. Total RNA was extracted from PBMCs with Trizol reagent, with at least 5.5 micrograms obtained per sample. Naive CD45RAhigh/CD27high T cell percentages were measured by flow cytometry on a PBMC aliquot from every donor.

The data are from a study of blood T cells in healthy people across ages (dated by TCRdb to the mid-2010s). Describing the broader study: Template switching captured roughly one uniquely barcoded TCR beta cDNA molecule per two T cells in model experiments. The study measured age-related changes in TCR beta repertoire diversity using deep sequencing normalized with unique cDNA molecular identifiers. To avoid experimental bias, donors of different ages were distributed randomly across sequencing lanes. Four age groups were formed from the donors: young (average approximately 17 years), middle-aged (roughly 38), aged (under 70) and long-lived (less than 85). Two additional independent replicas of 1 million unique cDNA reads from the same blood draw were analyzed for two donors (one aged 18 to 30 and one aged 80 or older). Study-wide findings and limitations: Compared with the aged group, the long-lived group had more naive CD4+ T cells, fewer expanded clones and increased TCR diversity, a pattern suggesting age selection. Estimates of total diversity based on one million sequenced T cells were considered lower bounds and underestimates. As age increased, observed TCR beta diversity per million T cells dropped in a roughly linear way, and a significant reduction was already evident by age about 36. Donor CMV infection status was unknown, potentially confounding age-related changes in expanded clonotypes. Conclusive comparison of naive and antigen-experienced compartments was prevented by the profiling of bulk unsorted PBMCs. The percentage of naive T cells measured by flow cytometry correlated strongly with observed TCR beta diversity.

Receptor amplification or capture employed 5' RACE. The sequencer was an Illumina HiSeq 2500. The second PCR ran for roughly 7 to 12 cycles and used a J-beta primer mix along with a sample-barcoded 5' primer. Each TCR beta cDNA molecule received a unique molecular identifier from a template-switch 5' adaptor carrying 12 random nucleotides. Each sample yielded at least 2.5 million CDR3-containing paired-end reads. First-strand cDNA was synthesized from all RNA with the Mint cDNA synthesis kit, primed by a TRBC-specific oligonucleotide. All cDNA was treated with uracil-DNA glycosylase and then went through a first 18-cycle PCR with the universal primers M1SS and BC2_uni_R. On the authors' methods: Each sample was normalized by randomly selecting 1 million high-quality reads, each carrying a distinct molecular identifier. Reads sharing molecular identifiers were discarded rather than binned into consensus sequences. CDR3 identification, clonotype clustering and error correction used MiTCR with a Q25 quality threshold and the strictest error-elimination algorithm. A nonparametric unseen species model with Euler transformation was used to estimate a lower bound on total TCR beta diversity. In TCRdb, the public reads were trimmed at Q25 with fastp and aligned with MiXCR, with productive beta chains retained. All rows with the same CDR3 protein become a single entry with the most common DNA and genes. Clone size and V and J calls follow TCRdb, not the original study. This sample has hundreds of thousands of distinct CDR3 sequences in its table, and approximately 60% of those were observed once. The leading ten clones occupy about 26% of the sample.

The sample was blood. The chain links TRBV7-2 with TRBJ2-4, and TRBD1 aligns with 10 junction nucleotides. The DNA end is more similar to TRBJ2-5, so the J call may be wrong. This TCR was recovered from a man aged 35 to 55 in good health. The CDR3 sequence is CASSPDRGPSETQYF. Read as DNA, the sequence is TGTGCCAGCAGCCCTGACAGGGGGCCCTCAGAGACCCAGTACTTC.